This record concerns one TCR beta chain sequence. The CDR3 has 13 residues. V lost 3 bases to trimming and J lost 7 bases, with 12 bases between them. The germline CDR1 and CDR2 sequences are ENHRY and SYGVKD. The data were taken from a study of cytomegalovirus exposure and HLA in healthy donors. The PCR made use of 60 Vbeta and 13 Jbeta primers. Study processing details: Around 11 million shared chains were among the approximately 87 million unique TCR beta chains that a later analysis counted. TCRdb keeps only in-frame clones here, not all; method: immunoSEQ multiplex PCR. The DNA gave D and trimming, while V, J and clone size come from that table. The repertoire holds about 95,000 clones, with 82% as singletons.

This TCR came from a man aged 25 to 45 in good health and CMV-seropositive. The genes are TRBV10-3 and TRBJ2-5, with a possible D match to TRBD1 (5 bases). Specimen: PBMCs. CDR3 in DNA: TGTGCCATCAGTGACAGGTCCCAGGGGACCCAGTACTTC. Translating it yields CAISDRSQGTQYF.